These T cell receptor beta chains were read from a single sample in a study of beta chain features in type 1 diabetes. Sequencing was performed with immunoSEQ multiplex PCR; in TCRdb, only in-frame clones are kept and a portion is missing. The sample consists of 330,000 or so clones, 14% of them appearing once. Sequenced: central memory CD4+ T cells from blood. These receptors were obtained from a man aged 25-45 years in good health. Both conserved end residues are part of each CDR3. Fields, in order: clone size, D gene, V gene, J gene, CDR3 protein, CDR3 DNA. The D gene is left open where the match is weak. Part of the rows lack a size; the others show once, few, many or a class for expanded clones.

>-|-|TRBV4-2|TRBJ2-1
CASSNPPHYEQFF
TGTGCCAGCAGCAACCCGCCCCATTATGAGCAGTTCTTC
>few|-|TRBV4-3|TRBJ2-7
CASSQDSPQGGSSYEQYF
TGCGCCAGCAGCCAAGATAGCCCCCAGGGCGGTAGCTCCTACGAGCAGTACTTC
>few|TRBD2|TRBV4-2|TRBJ2-3
CASSQKATGGGASDTQYF
TGTGCCAGCAGCCAAAAGGCCACGGGCGGGGGGGCCTCAGATACGCAGTATTTT
>few|TRBD1|TRBV2|TRBJ1-6
CASSVGQGNSPLHF
TGTGCCAGCAGTGTCGGACAGGGGAATTCACCCCTCCACTTT
>-|-|TRBV5-1|TRBJ2-5
CASSLGRQETQYF
TGCGCCAGCAGCTTAGGGAGGCAAGAGACCCAGTACTTC
>-|-|TRBV5-6|TRBJ1-2
CASSLPGSLSYGYTF
TGTGCCAGCAGCCTACCGGGAAGCTTATCCTATGGCTACACCTTC
>-|TRBD1|TRBV13|TRBJ1-6
CASSIQGNNSPLHF
TGTGCCAGCAGCATACAGGGGAATAATTCACCCCTCCACTTT
>many|-|TRBV28|TRBJ1-2
CASSFGGRDNYGYTF
TGTGCCAGCAGTTTCGGGGGCAGGGATAACTATGGCTACACCTTC
>few|-|TRBV18|TRBJ1-5
CASSTQVYTPQHF
TGTGCCAGCTCAACGCAAGTTTACACGCCCCAGCATTTT
>few|-|TRBV5-1|TRBJ2-1
CASSLTGGLNEQFF
TGCGCCAGCAGCTTGACCGGGGGCTTAAATGAGCAGTTCTTC
>-|-|TRBV7-7|TRBJ2-5
CASGDDGRGLETQYF
TGTGCCAGCGGTGACGACGGGAGAGGCTTGGAGACCCAGTACTTC
>many|-|TRBV2|TRBJ1-1
CASCGNTEAFF
TGTGCCAGCTGCGGTAACACTGAAGCTTTCTTT
>few|-|TRBV2|TRBJ2-2
CASTTRGAGELFF
TGTGCCAGCACCACTAGGGGAGCTGGGGAGCTGTTTTTT
>-|TRBD2|TRBV6-1|TRBJ2-1
CASSETSGDMQFF
TGTGCCAGCAGTGAAACTAGCGGGGATATGCAGTTCTTC
>-|-|TRBV18|TRBJ1-1
CASSLGTDTEAFF
TGTGCCAGCTCACTTGGGACTGACACTGAAGCTTTCTTT
>-|-|TRBV7-9|TRBJ2-7
CASSLEGGSYEQYF
TGTGCCAGCAGCTTAGAGGGGGGCAGCTACGAGCAGTACTTC
>few|-|TRBV4-1|TRBJ2-5
CASSQATGGETQYF
TGCGCCAGCAGCCAAGCAACAGGTGGAGAGACCCAGTACTTC
>few|-|TRBV27|TRBJ2-1
CASSLVSERNNEQFF
TGTGCCAGCAGTTTGGTTAGCGAAAGGAACAATGAGCAGTTCTTC
>many|TRBD1|TRBV7-2|TRBJ1-2
CASSLDGKGAAYF
TGTGCCAGCAGCTTGGATGGGAAGGGGGCTGCCTACTTC
>few|-|TRBV13|TRBJ2-1
CASSLVQWGGSWEQFF
TGTGCCAGCAGCTTAGTACAATGGGGTGGGTCCTGGGAGCAGTTCTTC
>-|-|TRBV5-1|TRBJ1-4
CASSFDGRVATNEKLFF
TGCGCCAGCAGCTTCGACGGGAGGGTTGCAACTAATGAAAAACTGTTTTTT
>-|-|TRBV10-3|TRBJ1-4
CASSEGNEKLFF
TGTGCCAGCAGTGAGGGAAATGAAAAACTGTTTTTT
>many|TRBD1|TRBV2|TRBJ2-1
CASRRDRNNEQFF
TGTGCCAGCAGGAGGGACAGGAACAATGAGCAGTTCTTC
>many|-|TRBV4-1|TRBJ1-2
CASSQAFPGRADGYTF
TGCGCCAGCAGCCAAGCCTTCCCCGGCAGGGCGGATGGCTACACCTTC
>many|-|TRBV6-6|TRBJ1-6
CASSIGQGNSPLHF
TGTGCCAGCAGTATCGGGCAGGGAAATTCACCCCTCCACTTT
>-|TRBD1|TRBV4-1|TRBJ2-1
CASTPGDRYNEQFF
TGCGCCAGCACCCCCGGGGACAGGTACAATGAGCAGTTCTTC
>-|TRBD2|TRBV6-6|TRBJ2-5
CASSAAKRGGQETQYF
TGTGCCAGCAGTGCTGCGAAGCGGGGGGGTCAAGAGACCCAGTACTTC
>few|-|TRBV6-5|TRBJ2-7
CASSRRVGEQYF
TGTGCCAGCAGTAGGAGGGTGGGAGAGCAGTACTTC
>few|-|TRBV7-9|TRBJ2-3
CASSFGVPRDTQYF
TGTGCCAGCAGCTTCGGCGTACCCAGGGATACGCAGTATTTT
>many|-|TRBV7-2|TRBJ1-1
CASSWNTEAFF
TGTGCCAGCAGCTGGAACACTGAAGCTTTCTTT
>few|TRBD1|TRBV6-6|TRBJ2-7
CASRTPQGTGTYEQYF
TGTGCCAGCAGGACTCCACAAGGGACAGGGACCTACGAGCAGTACTTC
>few|-|TRBV11-2|TRBJ1-4
CASSFVTGHNEKLFF
TGTGCCAGCAGCTTTGTGACAGGCCATAATGAAAAACTGTTTTTT
>-|-|TRBV5-4|TRBJ2-3
CASSAKGGTDTQYF
TGTGCCAGCAGCGCGAAGGGTGGCACAGATACGCAGTATTTT
>-|TRBD1|TRBV7-2|TRBJ1-1
CASSLDRGENTEAFF
TGTGCCAGCAGCCTGGACAGGGGTGAGAACACTGAAGCTTTCTTT
>few|TRBD1|TRBV6-6|TRBJ1-6
CASSPRDRVSPLHF
TGTGCCAGCAGCCCTCGAGACAGGGTATCACCCCTCCACTTT
>-|-|TRBV9|TRBJ2-7
CASSPHRLAGRRF
TGTGCCAGCAGCCCTCACAGGTTGGCAGGGAGGCGCTTC
>many|-|TRBV12-5|TRBJ2-1
CASGLGGEQFF
TGTGCTAGTGGTTTGGGGGGTGAGCAGTTCTTC
>-|TRBD1|TRBV7-2|TRBJ2-1
CASSLAGGRNEQFF
TGTGCCAGCAGCTTGGCAGGGGGCCGCAATGAGCAGTTCTTC
>few|-|TRBV11-2|TRBJ2-6
CASSLEGRRSGANVLTF
TGTGCCAGCAGCTTAGAGGGACGCCGCTCTGGGGCCAACGTCCTGACTTTC
>few|-|TRBV19|TRBJ2-3
CASSIFGQRGSNTQYF
TGTGCCAGTAGTATCTTTGGACAGCGGGGAAGCAATACGCAGTATTTT
>-|TRBD2|TRBV7-9|TRBJ2-5
CASSLMGTSGESGTQYF
TGTGCCAGCAGCTTAATGGGGACTAGCGGGGAGTCCGGGACCCAGTACTTC
>few|-|TRBV7-2|TRBJ2-2
CASSQTTNTGELFF
TGTGCCAGCAGTCAGACAACGAACACCGGGGAGCTGTTTTTT
>-|TRBD2|TRBV4-3|TRBJ2-2
CASSQGSAGGTGELFF
TGCGCCAGCAGCCAAGGGTCAGCGGGAGGGACCGGGGAGCTGTTTTTT
>-|TRBD1|TRBV18|TRBJ1-2
CASSPGQGVYGYTF
TGTGCCAGCTCACCGGGACAGGGCGTCTATGGCTACACCTTC
>many|-|TRBV7-2|TRBJ2-7
CASSLRNSYEQYF
TGTGCCAGCAGCTTACGTAACTCCTACGAGCAGTACTTC